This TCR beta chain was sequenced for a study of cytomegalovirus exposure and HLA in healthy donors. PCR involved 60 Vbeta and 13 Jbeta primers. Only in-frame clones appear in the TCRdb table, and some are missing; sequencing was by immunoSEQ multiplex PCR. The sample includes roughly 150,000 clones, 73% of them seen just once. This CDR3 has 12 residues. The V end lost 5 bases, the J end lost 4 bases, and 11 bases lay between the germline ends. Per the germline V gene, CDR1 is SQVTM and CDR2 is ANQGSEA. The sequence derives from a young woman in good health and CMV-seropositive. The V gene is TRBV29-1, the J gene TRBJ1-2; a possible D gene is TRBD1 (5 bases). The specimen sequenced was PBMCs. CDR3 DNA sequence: TGCAGCGTTCAGACAGACTCCTATGGCTACACCTTC. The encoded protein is CSVQTDSYGYTF.